The 32 T cell receptor beta chains below were found in one sample sequenced in a study of blood T cell repertoires in COVID-19. Assay: immunoSEQ multiplex PCR; the TCRdb copy retains only in-frame clones and omits some. Of some 150,000 clones in the sample, approximately 84% were seen once. Sequencing input: peripheral blood. These receptors came from a man between 65 and 79 years old with acute or convalescent COVID-19.

The sample holds many counts of this clone. The genes are TRBV5-4 and TRBJ1-6; no clear D. The germline CDR1 and CDR2 sequences are SGHNT and YYREEE (reference sequence). Trimming removed 4 bases from V and 4 bases from J, with 9 bases in between. This CDR3 has 14 amino acids. DNA of the CDR3: TGTGCCAGCAGCATGGGCCAGTATAATTCACCCCTCCACTTT. Residues: CASSMGQYNSPLHF.

This chain links TRBV5-1 with TRBJ2-3; D possibly corresponds to TRBD2 (7 bases). Trimming removed 0 bases from V and 3 bases from J, with 17 bases in between. The germline CDR1 and CDR2 sequences are SGHRS and YFSETQ. This CDR3 region has 17 residues. CDR3 amino acids: CASSLEGRGRGTDTQYF. The DNA of the CDR3 is TGCGCCAGCAGCTTGGAAGGTCGGGGGAGGGGGACAGATACGCAGTATTTT.

This chain uses TRBV5-6 with TRBJ2-5, with 7 bases matching TRBD1. J was trimmed by 5 bases and V by 0 bases; bases with no gene match: 4. The CDR3 totals 14 residues. Germline CDR1 reads SGHDT; CDR2 reads YYEEEE. In DNA, the CDR3 is TGTGCCAGCAGCTTGGACAGGGGCACGGAGACCCAGTACTTC. This sequence encodes CASSLDRGTETQYF.

This clone was seen just once. The rearrangement uses TRBV7-9 and TRBJ1-2; D gene uncertain. With 3 bases removed from V and 4 bases from J, the gap between germline ends came to 6 bases. This CDR3 is 12 amino acids long. Germline CDR1 and CDR2: SEHNR and FQNEAQ (reference sequence). The CDR3 loop reads CASSLRGYGYTF. CDR3 DNA sequence: TGTGCCAGCAGCTTGCGTGGCTATGGCTACACCTTC.

This clone is a singleton in its sample. The chain joins TRBV4-2 to TRBJ2-3; 14 nucleotides agree with TRBD2. CDR1 and CDR2 (germline): LGHNA, YNFKEQ. J lost 5 bases, V lost 1 base, and 2 bases had no gene match. CDR3 length equals 16 residues. The chain's CDR3 is CASSQGLAGGEDTQYF. Written as DNA, the CDR3 is TGTGCCAGCAGCCAAGGACTAGCGGGAGGGGAAGATACGCAGTATTTT.

This clone has a handful of counts. V gene TRBV7-2 combines with J gene TRBJ2-7; 9 positions agree with TRBD2. CDR1 is SGHTA and CDR2 is FQGNSA in the germline V gene. The V and J ends lost 5 bases and 1 base, in that order; junction bases with no gene match: 9. The CDR3 totals 16 residues. CDR3 nucleotides: TGTGCCAGCAGCCCCTTCCCAGCGGGAGGATCCTACGAGCAGTACTTC. It encodes CASSPFPAGGSYEQYF.

This clone was recorded only once. The chain combines TRBV7-8 with TRBJ2-1; maybe TRBD1 (5 bases). CDR1 and CDR2 (germline): SGHVS, FQNEAQ. Deletions cut 2 bases from V and 2 bases from J, with 16 bases between. The CDR3 contains 17 residues. CDR3 residues: CASSLHHDRPTYNEQFF. DNA for the CDR3: TGTGCCAGCAGCTTACATCACGACAGACCAACCTACAATGAGCAGTTCTTC.

The chain joins TRBV7-3 to TRBJ1-4; no reliable D call. The CDR3 sequence is 13 residues long. Germline-derived CDR1 and CDR2 are SGHTA and FQGTGA. V lost 8 bases and J 5 bases, leaving 12 bases between the germline ends. In DNA, the CDR3 is TGTGCCAGCCCGCACAAAAGAAATGAAAAACTGTTTTTT. Amino acid sequence: CASPHKRNEKLFF.

The chain uses TRBV7-8 and TRBJ2-1; 9 bases map to TRBD1. The V gene end was trimmed by 7 bases and the J gene end by 8 bases; junction bases not matched to a gene: 6. CDR1 is SGHVS, CDR2 FQNEAQ, per germline. This CDR3 contains 13 residues. For the CDR3, the DNA is TGTGCCAGCACCGACAGGGGGAGGTATGAGCAGTTCTTC. Its protein is CASTDRGRYEQFF.

The chain couples TRBV7-3 to TRBJ1-1; 7 nucleotides line up with TRBD1. Germline V gene sequence: CDR1 SGHTA, CDR2 FQGTGA. The V gene end was trimmed by 2 bases and the J gene end by 6 bases; junction bases not matched to a gene: 12. This CDR3 contains 16 residues. The DNA for the CDR3 is TGTGCCAGCAGCTTAGAACCACCCGGACAGGCGGCTGAAGCTTTCTTT. Its translation is CASSLEPPGQAAEAFF.

The genes are TRBV28 and TRBJ2-2, with 8 bases that match TRBD2. Germline CDR1 is MDHEN and CDR2 is SYDVKM. CDR3 length: 16 residues. Germline trimming cut 3 bases from V and 6 bases from J; bases unmatched to any gene: 9. Here the CDR3 DNA reads TGTGCCAGCAGTTTTTCCGGGGGGGCCGGATCCGGGGAGCTGTTTTTT. Its protein product is CASSFSGGAGSGELFF.

The chain links TRBV11-2 to TRBJ2-5; 8 positions match TRBD2. V lost 7 bases and J lost 5; bases outside the gene matches: 3. Germline lookup yields CDR1 SGHAT and CDR2 FQNNGV. CDR3 length: 12 amino acids. DNA for the CDR3: TGTGCCAGCACGGGGGGGGTGGAGACCCAGTACTTC. Amino acids: CASTGGVETQYF.

The CDR3 DNA reads as TGTGCCAGCAGTTTGTTAGCGGGGGCGGGCGAGCAGTACTTC. Translation: CASSLLAGAGEQYF. The chain is built from TRBV6-1 and TRBJ2-7; 9 bases agree with TRBD2. Germline-derived CDR1 and CDR2 are MNHNS and SASEGT. The CDR3 has 14 residues. V trimming: 5 bases; J trimming: 6 bases; junction bases outside the gene matches: 8.

The chain joins TRBV28 to TRBJ2-2, with 7 nucleotides matching TRBD1. J lost 2 bases, V lost 11 bases, and 5 bases had no gene match. The CDR3 loop spans 13 amino acids. The germline V gene encodes CDR1 MDHEN and CDR2 SYDVKM. The CDR3 DNA is TGTGCCCAAAGGGACAGTAACACCGGGGAGCTGTTTTTT. Protein: CAQRDSNTGELFF.

V usage is TRBV6-5 and J usage is TRBJ2-7; D perhaps matches TRBD1 (7 bases). The V end was cut by 7 bases, the J end by 2 bases, with 15 bases between. The CDR3 spans 14 residues. Per germline, CDR1 MNHEY and CDR2 SVGAGI. DNA for the CDR3: TGTGCCAGCACCCTGGGGGGACAGACCTACGAGCAGTACTTC. Translating it yields CASTLGGQTYEQYF.

The chain couples TRBV5-6 to TRBJ1-2, with 9 bases fitting TRBD1. The CDR3 covers 16 residues. Germline-derived CDR1 and CDR2 are SGHDT and YYEEEE. The V segment lost 4 bases and the J segment 7 bases; nucleotides outside the gene matches: 14. CDR3 nucleotide sequence: TGTGCCAGCAGCGAAGGACAGGGGAGAGGCGTTCGTGGCTACACCTTC. Translation: CASSEGQGRGVRGYTF.

The chain employs TRBV25-1 and TRBJ2-5, with TRBD2 matching 9 bases. This CDR3 contains 14 residues. Germline V gives CDR1 MGHDK, CDR2 SYGVNS. The chain's CDR3 is CAIAGDGYQETQYF. CDR3 sequence (DNA): TGTGCGATAGCGGGGGATGGGTACCAAGAGACCCAGTACTTC.

Turning to this clone: Different DNA sequences within this sample yield the same CDR3. The chain joins TRBV19 to TRBJ2-7; D gene unclear. Per the germline V gene, CDR1 is LNHDA and CDR2 is SQIVND (reference sequence). The V end lost 3 bases, the J end lost 1 base, and 7 bases lay between the germline ends. This CDR3 region has 13 residues. The CDR3 nucleotides read TGTGCCAGTAGTATCCGGGTTTCCTACGAGCAGTACTTC. Amino acids: CASSIRVSYEQYF.

The V call is TRBV11-3, the J call TRBJ1-1; D remains ambiguous. The CDR3 is made up of 13 amino acids. In germline, CDR1 is SGHNT, CDR2 YENEEA. V lost 5 bases and J lost 2, with 9 bases in between. The CDR3 DNA sequence: TGTGCCAGCAGCGCCTCGAGAAACACTGAAGCTTTCTTT. It yields the protein CASSASRNTEAFF.

The chain couples TRBV28 to TRBJ1-2; a possible D gene is TRBD1 (6 bases). Germline V lookup: CDR1 MDHEN, CDR2 SYDVKM. The CDR3 spans 17 residues. V was cut by 3 bases and J by 4 bases, with 21 bases left in between. For the CDR3, the DNA is TGTGCCAGCAGTTTTGCTAGGGACAACCCTTCCTTCTATGGCTACACCTTC. The encoded protein is CASSFARDNPSFYGYTF.

The chain links TRBV18 to TRBJ1-4; the D gene is possibly TRBD1 (6 bases). The CDR3 extends over 15 amino acids. The germline V gene has CDR1 KGHSH and CDR2 LQKENI. Trimming cost V 5 bases and J 4 bases, with 14 bases left between them. The CDR3 sequence: CASSSQGWSNEKLFF. In DNA, the CDR3 is TGTGCCAGCTCAAGTCAGGGGTGGAGTAATGAAAAACTGTTTTTT.

J is TRBJ2-5 and V is TRBV7-3, with 7 bases aligning to TRBD1. V lost 5 bases and J lost 4; bases outside the gene matches: 7. Per germline, CDR1 SGHTA and CDR2 FQGTGA. This CDR3 has 14 amino acids. This CDR3 is CASSQGQPGETQYF. The CDR3 bases are TGTGCCAGCAGCCAGGGACAGCCAGGAGAGACCCAGTACTTC.

The chain is built from TRBV5-1 and TRBJ2-7; 7 bases are shared with TRBD2. Germline loops: CDR1 SGHRS, CDR2 YFSETQ. There are 14 residues in the CDR3. The V gene end was trimmed by 2 bases and the J gene end by 2 bases; junction bases not matched to a gene: 4. The CDR3 bases are TGCGCCAGCAGCTTCACTAGCGCTACCTACGAGCAGTACTTC. Translation gives CASSFTSATYEQYF.

This chain links TRBV7-6 with TRBJ2-3, with 7 bases matching TRBD2. In germline, CDR1 is SGHVS, CDR2 FNYEAQ. The CDR3 length is 12 residues. Losses at the gene ends were 2 bases for V and 9 bases for J; bases not matched to a gene: 2. The CDR3 spells CASSLRGETQYF. CDR3 bases: TGTGCCAGCAGCTTACGGGGGGAGACGCAGTATTTT.

The CDR3, as DNA: TGTGCCTGGAGTGTGGCAGGAATTTATGGCTACACCTTC. Protein: CAWSVAGIYGYTF. The chain couples TRBV30 to TRBJ1-2; D unresolved. V was pared by 0 bases and J by 5 bases, with 10 bases between. There are 13 residues in the CDR3. Germline V gene lookup returns CDR1 GTSNPN and CDR2 SVGIG (reference sequence).

This clone was recorded only once. This chain joins TRBV18 and TRBJ2-5, with TRBD2 matching over 10 bases. The germline gives CDR1 KGHSH, CDR2 LQKENI. V lost 1 base, J lost 4 bases, and 9 bases stayed unmatched. The CDR3 is 17 amino acids. CDR3 nucleotides: TGTGCCAGCTCACCACAGGGGATTACTAGCGGGGCAGAGACCCAGTACTTC. Translated, it gives CASSPQGITSGAETQYF.

V gene TRBV28 combines with J gene TRBJ1-2; D may be TRBD1 (5 bases). CDR1 and CDR2 (germline): MDHEN, SYDVKM. The CDR3 extends over 12 amino acids. Between the trimmed V and J ends, which lost 2 bases and 8 bases, there was a span of 9 bases. The CDR3 DNA is TGTGCCAGCAGTTTACGGGGGGTAGGCTACACCTTC. Encoded protein: CASSLRGVGYTF.

The chain combines TRBV6-2 or TRBV6-3 with TRBJ2-1; 14 nucleotides match TRBD2. The ends lost 2 bases at V and 8 bases at J; junction bases unmatched: 8. The CDR3 is made up of 17 amino acids. Germline V CDR1 and CDR2: MNHEY, SVGEGT. The CDR3 DNA reads as TGTGCCAGCAGTTACGCCCAGACTAGCGGGGGGGCGGATGAGCAGTTCTTC. Protein: CASSYAQTSGGADEQFF.

This chain joins TRBV15 and TRBJ2-6; D might be TRBD1 (5 bases). This CDR3 spans 14 amino acids. Germline-derived CDR1 and CDR2 are LNHNV and YYDKDF (reference sequence). Trimming cost V 7 bases and J 1 base, with 8 bases left between them. CDR3: CATTQGSGANVLTF. The CDR3 nucleotides read TGTGCCACCACCCAGGGTTCTGGGGCCAACGTCCTGACTTTC.

Regarding this clone: Within the sample, other DNA sequences also encode this same CDR3. V is TRBV7-9 and J is TRBJ1-1; 8 bases are shared with TRBD1. Trimming cost V 4 bases and J 1 base; bases outside gene matches: 2. There are 14 residues in the CDR3. Germline V gives CDR1 SEHNR, CDR2 FQNEAQ (reference sequence). CDR3 loop: CASSSGQGNTEAFF. CDR3 coding DNA: TGTGCCAGCAGCTCCGGACAGGGGAACACTGAAGCTTTCTTT.

This chain joins TRBV27 and TRBJ2-3; D is unclear. The CDR3 has 13 amino acids. Trimming pared 7 bases from V and 4 bases from J, leaving 12 bases between. Germline assignment: CDR1 MNHEY and CDR2 SMNVEV (reference sequence). CDR3 sequence (DNA): TGTGCCAGCATGGGCAACGGCCCAGATACGCAGTATTTT. Its translation is CASMGNGPDTQYF.

The rearrangement uses TRBV7-6 and TRBJ1-5; D remains unclear. Deletions cut 1 base from V and 5 bases from J, with 6 bases between. CDR1 is SGHVS, CDR2 FNYEAQ, per germline. The CDR3 runs 13 residues. This CDR3 is CASSLGVHQPQHF. CDR3 in DNA: TGTGCCAGCAGCTTAGGCGTACATCAGCCCCAGCATTTT.